Listed here is a single TCR beta chain. Trimming cost V 4 bases and J 5 bases; bases outside gene matches: 7. The CDR3 length is 16 residues. Per germline, CDR1 SGHVS and CDR2 FQNEAQ. These data are taken from a study of blood T cell repertoires in COVID-19. The wider study: Collection of acute and convalescent COVID-19 samples took place in the United States, Italy and Spain. From T cells, B-cell-depleted T cells, or PBMCs came the material, which was cDNA or gDNA.

Per the original data handling: The assay estimated nucleated cells by amplifying reference gene primers. Assay: immunoSEQ multiplex PCR; the TCRdb copy retains only in-frame clones and omits some. V and J calls and clone size are as listed in that table; D and trimming were resolved from the DNA. The table shows 300,000 to 350,000 clones, with approximately 86% occurring only once. Sample: peripheral blood. V gene TRBV7-8 combines with J gene TRBJ2-5; TRBD2 aligns across 13 bases. The TCR comes from a young man with COVID-19, enrolled during active disease. The DNA of the CDR3 is TGTGCCAGCAGCTCCAGGACTAGCGGGGGTCGGGAGACCCAGTACTTC. Its translation is CASSSRTSGGRETQYF.